Presented here are 24 T cell receptor beta chains from one specimen sequenced in a study of blood T cell repertoires in COVID-19. Here immunoSEQ multiplex PCR was the method, and the copy in TCRdb shows in-frame clones only, minus some. The sample contains 430,000 or so clones, around 90% of which appear only once. Sample: peripheral blood. The receptors derive from a young man with COVID-19, enrolled during active disease.

The chain carries TRBV11-3 and TRBJ1-5; 7 bases fit TRBD1. Trimming took 4 bases from V and 4 from J; bases not matched to a gene: 13. CDR3 length: 17 residues. CDR1 is SGHNT, CDR2 YENEEA, per germline. CDR3 DNA sequence: TGTGCCAGCAGCTCCGGATTAACAGGGGTCCTTAATCAGCCCCAGCATTTT. Protein sequence: CASSSGLTGVLNQPQHF.

V is TRBV5-1 and J is TRBJ1-2, with TRBD1 matching over 10 bases. The CDR3 runs 14 residues. V shed 7 bases, J shed 5 bases, and the junction held 8 bases outside the gene matches. Germline CDR1 reads SGHRS; CDR2 reads YFSETQ. Here the CDR3 reads CASCPGDRGYGYTF. The DNA of the CDR3 is TGCGCCAGCTGTCCAGGGGACAGGGGATATGGCTACACCTTC.

This clone appeared a few times. The chain uses TRBV29-1 and TRBJ2-3; TRBD2 is a possible D gene (6 bases). The CDR3 has 13 amino acids. Trimming pared 3 bases from V and 3 bases from J, leaving 10 bases between. Looked up from germline, CDR1 is SQVTM and CDR2 is ANQGSEA. DNA of the CDR3: TGCAGCGTTGACCAGGGAGGTACAGATACGCAGTATTTT. Translated: CSVDQGGTDTQYF.

This rearrangement joins TRBV6-5 to TRBJ1-5; 7 bases agree with TRBD1. The CDR3 extends over 15 amino acids. Trimming took 6 bases from V and 0 from J; bases not matched to a gene: 5. CDR1 and CDR2 (germline): MNHEY, SVGAGI. CDR3 in DNA: TGTGCCAGCAGCAGGGACAGCTATAGCAATCAGCCCCAGCATTTT. Its translation is CASSRDSYSNQPQHF.

V usage is TRBV9 and J usage is TRBJ1-2; 7 bases align to TRBD1. Germline-derived CDR1 and CDR2 are SGDLS and YYNGEE. Trimming removed 0 bases from V and 3 bases from J; junction bases left unmatched: 2. The CDR3 totals 14 residues. The CDR3 DNA sequence: TGTGCCAGCAGCGTAGACAGGGGAGACTATGGCTACACCTTC. This translates into CASSVDRGDYGYTF. Drawing the rest from reference TRBV9 and TRBJ1-2, the complete variable domain is DSGVTQTPKHLITATGQRVTLRCSPRSGDLSVYWYQQSLDQGLQFLIQYYNGEERAKGNILERFSAQQFPDLHSELNLSSLELGDSALYFCASSVDRGDYGYTFGSGTRLTVV.

J is TRBJ1-1 and V is TRBV7-8, with D possibly being TRBD1 (6 bases). From germline, CDR1 is SGHVS and CDR2 FQNEAQ. The ends were cut back, 5 bases at V and 3 bases at J, with 16 bases in the middle. The CDR3 totals 15 residues. The CDR3 protein is CASSEPTGKDTEAFF. In DNA, the CDR3 is TGTGCCAGCAGCGAACCCACAGGGAAGGACACTGAAGCTTTCTTT.

The chain carries TRBV19 and TRBJ1-6; maybe TRBD1 (6 bases). Trimming removed 5 bases from V and 7 bases from J, with 24 bases in between. Germline lookup yields CDR1 LNHDA and CDR2 SQIVND (reference sequence). CDR3 length equals 18 residues. The CDR3 sequence: CASSSQGRNQGNNSPLHF. CDR3 DNA: TGTGCCAGTAGTTCTCAAGGGAGAAATCAGGGGAACAATTCACCCCTCCACTTT. The variable domain in full, with the rest retrieved from reference TRBV19 and TRBJ1-6, is DGGITQSPKYLFRKEGQNVTLSCEQNLNHDAMYWYRQDPGQGLRLIYYSQIVNDFQKGDIAEGYSVSREKKESFPLTVTSAQKNPTAFYLCASSSQGRNQGNNSPLHFGNGTRLTVT.

The gene calls are TRBV7-2 and TRBJ2-1; TRBD2 matches 7 bases. The CDR3 spans 16 residues. Germline loops: CDR1 SGHTA, CDR2 FQGNSA. The J segment lost 4 bases and the V segment lost 5 bases, leaving 11 bases of the junction unmatched. The DNA for the CDR3 is TGTGCCAGCAGCGGCATGTGGCTAGCGGAGTACAATGAGCAGTTCTTC. Translating gives CASSGMWLAEYNEQFF.

The CDR3 protein is CASSRTVGGISNQPQHF. In nucleotides, the CDR3 is TGTGCCAGTAGTCGAACAGTGGGAGGTATAAGCAATCAGCCCCAGCATTTT. The chain uses TRBV19 and TRBJ1-5; D is uncertain. Trimming pared 5 bases from V and 1 base from J, leaving 18 bases between. Germline V gene data show CDR1 as LNHDA and CDR2 as SQIVND (reference sequence). CDR3 length: 17 residues.

The chain joins TRBV3-1 (or the pseudogene TRBV3-2) to TRBJ2-7; the D gene is possibly TRBD2 (5 bases). Germline values: CDR1 LGHDT, CDR2 YNNKEL (reference sequence). The CDR3 contains 11 residues. The V end was cut by 3 bases, the J end by 5 bases, with 5 bases between. The CDR3 DNA follows: TGTGCCAGCAGCCAGGGAGACGAGCAGTACTTC. This translates into CASSQGDEQYF.

The chain carries TRBV6-5 and TRBJ1-6; TRBD1 is a possible D gene (5 bases). The CDR3 is 13 residues long. V lost 8 bases and J 7 bases, leaving 12 bases between the germline ends. Germline values: CDR1 MNHEY, CDR2 SVGAGI. The CDR3 coding sequence is TGTGCCAGCGCCTTGTCAGGGAATTCACCCCTCCACTTT. Its translation is CASALSGNSPLHF.

This chain links TRBV4-2 with TRBJ2-1, with D possibly being TRBD2 (6 bases). CDR1 is LGHNA and CDR2 is YNFKEQ in the germline V gene. The V end was cut by 1 base, the J end by 5 bases, with 15 bases between. The CDR3 runs to 16 residues. The CDR3 reads CASSQGGTLENNEQFF. CDR3 coding DNA: TGTGCCAGCAGCCAAGGCGGGACCCTCGAGAACAATGAGCAGTTCTTC.

The chain links TRBV6-5 to TRBJ1-1; D is possibly TRBD1 (5 bases). The V gene's germline CDR1 is MNHEY and CDR2 SVGAGI. V lost 10 bases to trimming and J lost 4 bases, with 13 bases between them. The CDR3 length is 12 residues. CDR3 in DNA: TGTGCCACGTCGTGGGGGGGCACTGAAGCTTTCTTT. It codes for CATSWGGTEAFF.

The chain carries TRBV6-5 and TRBJ2-1; D gene ambiguous. Germline-derived CDR1 and CDR2 are MNHEY and SVGAGI. With 5 bases removed from V and 2 bases from J, the gap between germline ends came to 7 bases. The CDR3 is 13 residues long. The CDR3 DNA reads TGTGCCAGCAGTAGAACTACCTACAATGAGCAGTTCTTC. The encoded protein is CASSRTTYNEQFF.

The chain uses TRBV5-4 and TRBJ2-2; maybe TRBD1 (6 bases). Trimming took 1 base from V and 2 from J, leaving 9 bases between them. The CDR3 totals 15 residues. CDR1 is SGHNT, CDR2 YYREEE, per germline (reference sequence). CDR3 sequence reads: CASSLPRGNTGELFF. CDR3 DNA sequence: TGTGCCAGCAGCTTGCCCAGGGGCAACACCGGGGAGCTGTTTTTT.

The chain employs TRBV6-5 and TRBJ2-7; a weak D match, TRBD1 (6 bases). V was clipped by 4 bases and J by 1 base, with 11 bases between them. Looked up from germline, CDR1 is MNHEY and CDR2 is SVGAGI. The CDR3 runs to 14 residues. The CDR3 DNA reads TGTGCCAGCAGTTTCGACAGGACTTCCTACGAGCAGTACTTC. Protein product: CASSFDRTSYEQYF.

This chain connects TRBV2 to TRBJ2-7; 10 nucleotides agree with TRBD1. The CDR3 loop spans 16 amino acids. CDR1 and CDR2 from the germline V gene are SNHLY and FYNNEI. Unmatched junction bases numbered 13, after V lost 5 bases and J lost 6 bases. As DNA, the CDR3 is TGTGCCAGCAGTCCTATTCGACAGGGGGCTTCAGGCGAGCAGTACTTC. Amino acid sequence: CASSPIRQGASGEQYF.

This sequence joins TRBV5-1 and TRBJ2-1; 8 bases map to TRBD2. This CDR3 spans 14 amino acids. Trimming cost V 4 bases and J 3 bases; bases outside gene matches: 3. In germline, CDR1 is SGHRS, CDR2 YFSETQ. CDR3 DNA: TGCGCCAGCAGCCGGAGCGGGGGCTACAATGAGCAGTTCTTC. Translating gives CASSRSGGYNEQFF.

This chain links TRBV27 with TRBJ2-1; 10 bases match TRBD1. Per germline, CDR1 MNHEY and CDR2 SMNVEV (reference sequence). The V segment lost 6 bases and the J segment 13 bases; nucleotides outside the gene matches: 6. The CDR3 contains 12 residues. In nucleotides, the CDR3 is TGTGCCAGCAGCCTTCGGACAGGGGGACAGTTCTTC. Amino acids: CASSLRTGGQFF.

The genes are TRBV7-3 and TRBJ2-7; no clear D. Between the trimmed V and J ends, which lost 2 bases and 2 bases, there was a span of 13 bases. CDR3 length: 15 residues. The germline gives CDR1 SGHTA, CDR2 FQGTGA. CDR3: CASSLGQVPAYEQYF. The CDR3 nucleotides are TGTGCCAGCAGCTTAGGGCAGGTCCCAGCCTACGAGCAGTACTTC.

The gene calls are TRBV2 and TRBJ1-1; D possibly corresponds to TRBD1 (5 bases). The CDR3 has 13 amino acids. Germline V gene sequence: CDR1 SNHLY, CDR2 FYNNEI. Trimming took 9 bases from V and 0 from J, leaving 11 bases between them. Written as DNA, the CDR3 is TGTGCCAGAAGAGCGGGGCTGAACACTGAAGCTTTCTTT. This codes for CARRAGLNTEAFF.

The rearrangement uses TRBV7-9 and TRBJ2-7; TRBD1 matches 7 bases. J lost 6 bases, V lost 5 bases, and 10 bases had no gene match. CDR1 and CDR2 (germline): SEHNR, FQNEAQ (reference sequence). The CDR3 sequence is 14 residues long. This chain's CDR3 is CASSLGQSFGEQYF. The CDR3, as DNA: TGTGCCAGCAGCCTGGGACAGTCGTTTGGCGAGCAGTACTTC.

This sequence joins TRBV27 and TRBJ2-7; 8 nucleotides align to TRBD2. The CDR3 totals 14 residues. The V gene's germline CDR1 is MNHEY and CDR2 SMNVEV (reference sequence). The V segment lost 2 bases and the J segment 5 bases; nucleotides outside the gene matches: 5. For the CDR3, the DNA is TGTGCCAGCAGTTTAGTAATAGCGGGGCACGAGCAGTACTTC. Protein: CASSLVIAGHEQYF.

The J gene is TRBJ2-7, the V gene TRBV6-1, with 7 bases fitting TRBD1. The junction had 5 bases not matched to a gene; V was cut back by 1 base and J by 2 bases. The germline V gene encodes CDR1 MNHNS and CDR2 SASEGT. The CDR3 contains 15 residues. CDR3 region: CASSEVGTVAYEQYF. CDR3 in DNA: TGTGCCAGCAGTGAAGTAGGGACAGTAGCCTACGAGCAGTACTTC.